A single sample gave rise to the 21 T cell receptor beta chains below, sequenced in a study of early T cells in non-severe SARS-CoV-2 infection. TCRdb recomputed calls from the 5' RACE reads with MiXCR, one row per CDR3 protein. Among nearly 110,000 distinct CDR3 sequences listed, over 8.5% were seen once. Material: whole blood. All receptors come from an adult who was a healthcare worker with PCR-confirmed SARS-CoV-2 infection or an uninfected control (not recorded which).

Ten or more counts support this clonotype. This chain links TRBV9 with TRBJ2-1; possible D gene TRBD1, 5 bases. Trimming left V 0 bases short and J 6 bases short, with 13 bases between. Per germline, CDR1 SGDLS and CDR2 YYNGEE. This CDR3 region has 15 residues. CDR3 sequence reads: CASSVGAIRGNEQFF. DNA for the CDR3: TGTGCCAGCAGCGTAGGGGCCATTAGGGGCAATGAGCAGTTCTTC.

The gene calls are TRBV7-8 and TRBJ1-4; D perhaps matches TRBD1 (6 bases). With 1 base removed from V and 8 bases from J, the gap between germline ends came to 14 bases. This CDR3 spans 15 amino acids. Germline V gene sequence: CDR1 SGHVS, CDR2 FQNEAQ. The CDR3 loop is CASSLGDSGAEKLFF. In nucleotides, the CDR3 is TGTGCCAGCAGCTTAGGGGATTCAGGGGCAGAAAAACTGTTTTTT.

Many counts were recorded for this clonotype. The CDR3 region has the DNA TGTGCCAGCAGTTTTGGACGCTCCTACGAGCAGTACTTC. Protein sequence: CASSFGRSYEQYF. The chain combines TRBV28 with TRBJ2-7; D not resolved. From germline, CDR1 is MDHEN and CDR2 SYDVKM. With 3 bases removed from V and 0 bases from J, the gap between germline ends came to 6 bases. This CDR3 is 13 amino acids long.

This clonotype was seen many times. The V gene is TRBV5-4, the J gene TRBJ2-1, with D unresolved. Germline V gene sequence: CDR1 SGHNT, CDR2 YYREEE (reference sequence). Trimming stripped 4 bases from V and 8 bases from J, with 7 bases between. The CDR3 runs to 11 residues. CDR3 protein: CASSRSDEQFF. DNA for the CDR3: TGTGCCAGCAGCAGGAGCGATGAGCAGTTCTTC. The whole variable domain, filled in from reference TRBV5-4 and TRBJ2-1, reads ETGVTQSPTHLIKTRGQQVTLRCSSQSGHNTVSWYQQALGQGPQFIFQYYREEENGRGNFPPRFSGLQFPNYSSELNVNALELDDSALYLCASSRSDEQFFGPGTRLTVL.

The sample holds a few counts of this clonotype. This chain uses TRBV7-8 with TRBJ2-7; no firm D call. Germline V gene sequence: CDR1 SGHVS, CDR2 FQNEAQ. This CDR3 region has 13 residues. V was cut by 2 bases and J by 7 bases, with 12 bases left in between. The CDR3 DNA follows: TGTGCCAGCAGCTTAAGAATGGGTCCGGAGCAGTACTTC. Translation gives CASSLRMGPEQYF.

This chain uses TRBV5-4 with TRBJ2-1; 7 nucleotides match TRBD1. Trimming removed 2 bases from V and 5 bases from J; junction bases left unmatched: 7. Germline assignment: CDR1 SGHNT and CDR2 YYREEE (reference sequence). The CDR3 is 15 amino acids. CDR3 sequence: CASSLQGIRDNEQFF. CDR3 coding DNA: TGTGCCAGCAGCTTACAGGGGATCCGGGACAATGAGCAGTTCTTC.

This clonotype has more than one count but fewer than ten. The V gene is TRBV7-2, the J gene TRBJ2-1, with D perhaps TRBD2 (5 bases). Germline CDR1 reads SGHTA; CDR2 reads FQGNSA. V lost 5 bases, J lost 4 bases, and 15 bases lay in between. There are 15 residues in the CDR3. The CDR3 loop reads CASSRTWNTYNEQFF. The CDR3, as DNA: TGTGCCAGCAGCCGGACTTGGAATACGTACAATGAGCAGTTCTTC.

J is TRBJ2-4 and V is TRBV7-2, with D unclear. There are 13 residues in the CDR3. Between the trimmed V and J ends, which lost 3 bases and 3 bases, there was a span of 6 bases. Germline V gene lookup returns CDR1 SGHTA and CDR2 FQGNSA. This CDR3 reads CASSFEVKNIQYF. In nucleotides, the CDR3 is TGTGCCAGCAGCTTCGAGGTCAAAAACATTCAGTACTTC. Looking up the rest from reference TRBV7-2 and TRBJ2-4 gives the full variable domain: GAGVSQSPSNKVTEKGKDVELRCDPISGHTALYWYRQSLGQGLEFLIYFQGNSAPDKSGLPSDRFSAERTGGSVSTLTIQRTQQEDSAVYLCASSFEVKNIQYFGAGTRLSVL.

This clonotype was picked up many times. The rearrangement joins TRBV24-1 to TRBJ2-1; D unclear. The CDR3 totals 13 residues. CDR1 is KGHDR and CDR2 is SFDVKD in the germline V gene. Trimming shortened V by 0 bases and J by 6 bases, and 5 bases separated the two germline ends. This chain's CDR3 is CATSDLHSNEQFF. The DNA for the CDR3 is TGTGCCACCAGTGATTTGCACAGCAATGAGCAGTTCTTC.

With respect to this clonotype: Just one base apart from a much larger clone, this may be a read error. The rearrangement links TRBV18 to TRBJ2-7, with D maybe TRBD2 (6 bases). Germline V gene data show CDR1 as KGHSH and CDR2 as LQKENI. The CDR3 is made up of 14 amino acids. The CDR3 DNA reads TGTACCAGCTCCATGGGGGGAAGGGGCTACGAGCAGTACTTC. This encodes CTSSMGGRGYEQYF.

This clonotype was counted between two and nine times. The chain couples TRBV28 to TRBJ2-7; 7 bases align to TRBD1. The CDR3 covers 14 residues. Germline V CDR1 and CDR2: MDHEN, SYDVKM. V gave up 4 bases and J gave up 3 bases; unmatched junction bases: 6. CDR3 sequence (DNA): TGTGCCAGCAGTTCGGGGACAGTGCGCTACGAGCAGTACTTC. This translates into CASSSGTVRYEQYF.

DNA for the CDR3: TGCAGTGCTAGAGATCGCGGGAGGGGGTTCAATGAGCAGTTCTTC. Its protein is CSARDRGRGFNEQFF. The J gene is TRBJ2-1, the V gene TRBV20-1; 9 nucleotides match TRBD2. This CDR3 comprises 15 residues. Trimming cost V 0 bases and J 6 bases; bases outside gene matches: 6. Germline V CDR1 and CDR2: DFQATT, SNEGSKA (reference sequence).

The chain couples TRBV3-1 to TRBJ2-1; TRBD2 might be the D (6 bases). The CDR3 has 15 amino acids. CDR1 and CDR2 from the germline V gene are LGHDT and YNNKEL (reference sequence). Trimming pared 0 bases from V and 1 base from J, leaving 7 bases between. As DNA, the CDR3 is TGTGCCAGCAGCCAAGACGCGGGGTCCTACAATGAGCAGTTCTTC. Amino acid sequence: CASSQDAGSYNEQFF.

With respect to this clonotype: Since no conserved phenylalanine or tryptophan closes the CDR3, a read error is the likely cause. The chain joins TRBV13 to TRBJ2-5, with TRBD1 matching 9 bases. CDR1 is PRHDT, CDR2 FYEKMQ, per germline (reference sequence). The CDR3 extends over 14 amino acids. V shed 3 bases and J 5 bases; nucleotides not matched to a gene: 4. In DNA form, the CDR3 reads TGTGCCAGCAGCTTGATACAGGGGGCGGAGACCCAGTACTTG. Translation gives CASSLIQGAETQYL.

In this sample, this clonotype turned up many times. The CDR3 coding sequence is TGCAGTGCTAGAGATGGGACTAGCGGGAGGGCCAGGGAGACCCAGTACTTC. This translates into CSARDGTSGRARETQYF. The chain carries TRBV20-1 and TRBJ2-5, with 16 bases lining up with TRBD2. Germline lookup yields CDR1 DFQATT and CDR2 SNEGSKA (reference sequence). The CDR3 loop spans 17 amino acids. After removal of 0 bases from V and 5 bases from J, the junction contained 6 bases not matched to a gene.

This clonotype was seen ten or more times. This chain uses TRBV28 with TRBJ2-2; D unresolved. V lost 3 bases and J 3 bases, leaving 5 bases between the germline ends. In germline, CDR1 is MDHEN, CDR2 SYDVKM. The CDR3 loop spans 13 amino acids. CDR3 protein: CASSFSYTGELFF. Here the CDR3 DNA reads TGTGCCAGCAGTTTCTCGTACACCGGGGAGCTGTTTTTT.

This clonotype has at least ten counts. V gene TRBV12-3 or TRBV12-4 combines with J gene TRBJ2-1, with unresolved D. This CDR3 has 13 amino acids. V was trimmed by 2 bases and J by 3 bases, leaving 5 bases between them. CDR3 in amino acids: CASSLNHYNEQFF. The CDR3 DNA is TGTGCCAGCAGTTTAAACCACTACAATGAGCAGTTCTTC.

V and J are TRBV2 and TRBJ1-1, with D perhaps TRBD1 (5 bases). The V gene's germline CDR1 is SNHLY and CDR2 FYNNEI. The CDR3 loop spans 14 amino acids. V gave up 7 bases and J gave up 2 bases, with 14 bases separating them. Written as DNA, the CDR3 is TGTGCCAGCACCCTGGCCAGGGATAACACTGAAGCTTTCTTT. This encodes CASTLARDNTEAFF. Complete variable domain (other parts from reference TRBV2 and TRBJ1-1): EPEVTQTPSHQVTQMGQEVILRCVPISNHLYFYWYRQILGQKVEFLVSFYNNEISEKSEIFDDQFSVERPDGSNFTLKIRSTKLEDSAMYFCASTLARDNTEAFFGQGTRLTVV.

This sequence joins TRBV7-2 and TRBJ2-7; possible D gene TRBD2, 5 bases. Trimming shortened V by 2 bases and J by 4 bases, and 15 bases separated the two germline ends. CDR1 and CDR2 from the germline V gene are SGHTA and FQGNSA. The CDR3 totals 15 residues. CDR3 protein: CASSLSAQRVYEQYF. The DNA of the CDR3 is TGTGCCAGCAGCTTATCCGCACAGAGGGTTTACGAGCAGTACTTC.

This chain links TRBV6-6 with TRBJ1-2, with 7 positions matching TRBD1. The CDR3 is 13 residues long. V lost 5 bases to trimming and J lost 4 bases; unmatched junction nucleotides: 4. Looked up from germline, CDR1 is MNHNY and CDR2 is SVGAGI (reference sequence). The CDR3 DNA reads TGTGCCAGCAGTGATAGACAGGGCTATGGCTACACCTTC. This gives the protein CASSDRQGYGYTF.

This clonotype appeared many times. The chain carries TRBV20-1 and TRBJ2-1, with D maybe TRBD2 (6 bases). Germline CDR1 DFQATT, CDR2 SNEGSKA (reference sequence). This CDR3 is built from 15 residues. Trimming stripped 6 bases from V and 7 bases from J, with 22 bases between. The CDR3 reads CSAQTGSGLVNEQFF. The CDR3 coding sequence is TGCAGTGCCCAAACGGGGAGCGGGTTGGTTAATGAGCAGTTCTTC.